The next 11 T cell receptor beta chains were all read from a single sample in a study of T-cell memory formation after mild COVID-19. TCRdb passed the 5' RACE reads through MiXCR, listing each CDR3 protein once. The repertoire holds a few hundred thousand distinct CDR3 sequences, with approximately 15% as singletons. Sequencing was carried out using PBMCs or a T cell subset sorted from them (not recorded which). Source of these receptors: a man aged 18 to 30 who had mild COVID-19 (a few samples of this study predate the infection). Cell type and time point are not known.

As regards this clonotype: This may be a read error: a much more frequent sequence differs by one nucleotide. The rearrangement links TRBV5-1 to TRBJ2-1, with a possible D match to TRBD2 (5 bases). V shed 2 bases and J shed 6 bases, with 15 bases lying between them. CDR1 SGHRS and CDR2 YFSETQ come from the germline V gene. This CDR3 spans 15 amino acids. This CDR3 is CASSFGRAETNEQFF. The CDR3 DNA reads TGCGCCAGCAGCTTTGGGCGAGCGGAGACCAATGAGCAGTTCTTC.

CDR3 residues: CASSSASGGTGETQYF. The CDR3 DNA sequence: TGTGCCAGCAGCTCTGCGTCGGGGGGAACTGGAGAGACCCAGTACTTC. The chain links TRBV7-8 to TRBJ2-5, with 7 bases matching TRBD2. The CDR3 runs to 16 residues. V lost 4 bases to trimming and J lost 4 bases; unmatched junction nucleotides: 12. CDR1 is SGHVS, CDR2 FQNEAQ, per germline.

The table lists this clonotype with a few counts. The gene calls are TRBV4-3 and TRBJ2-5; TRBD2 might be the D (7 bases). This CDR3 has 15 residues. Trimming took 1 base from V and 1 from J, leaving 10 bases between them. Germline values: CDR1 LGHNA, CDR2 YSLEER. The CDR3 DNA sequence: TGCGCCAGCAGCCAAGGGGGGGGCTTCCAAGAGACCCAGTACTTC. It yields the protein CASSQGGGFQETQYF.

In this sample, this clonotype turned up a few times. The chain carries TRBV7-2 and TRBJ2-7; 8 bases map to TRBD2. Unmatched junction bases numbered 5, after V lost 1 base and J lost 0 bases. The CDR3 extends over 16 amino acids. The germline CDR1 and CDR2 sequences are SGHTA and FQGNSA. In DNA form, the CDR3 reads TGTGCCAGCAGCTTAGGGGCCGGGACTAGCTCCTACGAGCAGTACTTC. Its translation: CASSLGAGTSSYEQYF.

V is TRBV12-3 or TRBV12-4 and J is TRBJ2-3, with no clear D. The CDR3 spans 14 residues. V shed 5 bases and J shed 0 bases, with 9 bases lying between them. CDR3 DNA: TGTGCCAGCAGTAGGTCCTCTAGCACAGATACGCAGTATTTT. It is translated as CASSRSSSTDTQYF.

This clonotype was counted a few times. Compared with germline, one end of the junction differs, possibly owing to a read error. The chain carries TRBV12-3 or TRBV12-4 and TRBJ1-3, with D uncertain. The CDR3 totals 12 residues. The CDR3: CASSLGDGGENF. The DNA for the CDR3 is TGTGCCAGCAGTTTAGGAGACGGTGGTGAAAATTTT.

This clonotype was seen only a few times. This chain uses TRBV12-3 or TRBV12-4 with TRBJ2-5; 7 bases match TRBD2. V was clipped by 5 bases and J by 1 base; unmatched bases: 16. This CDR3 spans 18 amino acids. The CDR3 is CASSPRRRGMLLQETQYF. In nucleotides, the CDR3 is TGTGCCAGCAGTCCCCGGCGGCGGGGGATGTTACTCCAAGAGACCCAGTACTTC.

The chain is built from TRBV9 and TRBJ2-3; 13 nucleotides line up with TRBD2. Germline V gene data show CDR1 as SGDLS and CDR2 as YYNGEE. This CDR3 has 16 amino acids. J was trimmed by 6 bases and V by 0 bases; bases with no gene match: 4. CDR3 amino acids: CASSVAGLAGADTQYF. CDR3 sequence (DNA): TGTGCCAGCAGCGTAGCCGGACTAGCGGGGGCGGATACGCAGTATTTT.

The chain is built from TRBV12-3 or TRBV12-4 and TRBJ2-3, with TRBD2 matching over 8 bases. This CDR3 spans 19 amino acids. J was trimmed by 6 bases and V by 2 bases; bases with no gene match: 19. The CDR3 nucleotides read TGTGCCAGCAGTTTAAATGTTGCGGGGGGCGTGTCTCCTACGGATACGCAGTATTTT. Amino acids: CASSLNVAGGVSPTDTQYF.

The chain links TRBV4-1 to TRBJ1-4; D possibly corresponds to TRBD1 (5 bases). V gave up 0 bases and J gave up 4 bases, with 12 bases separating them. The CDR3 loop spans 16 amino acids. Per the germline V gene, CDR1 is MGHRA and CDR2 is YSYEKL. The CDR3 is CASSQDWHRNNEKLFF. The CDR3 DNA reads as TGCGCCAGCAGCCAAGATTGGCACAGGAATAATGAAAAACTGTTTTTT.

This chain links TRBV6-2 or TRBV6-3 with TRBJ1-1; D possibly corresponds to TRBD1 (6 bases). Germline assignment: CDR1 MNHEY and CDR2 SVGEGT. V gave up 4 bases and J gave up 5 bases, with 17 bases separating them. The CDR3 spans 15 residues. The DNA for the CDR3 is TGTGCCAGCAGTTCTAATCAGGGGCGGTGGACTGAAGCTTTCTTT. The encoded protein is CASSSNQGRWTEAFF.